Following are 13 T cell receptor beta chains from one sample sequenced in a study of CD8+CD57+ T cells in acquired aplastic anemia. Patients chosen for sequencing had shown CD8+CD57+ cell expansion by flow cytometry. The use of genomic DNA as template underpinned the TCR beta VDJ and CDR3 profiling. Each CDR3 protein is one row after TCRdb ran MiXCR on the reads. The sample contains 150,000 to 200,000 distinct CDR3 sequences, approximately 51% of which appear only once. The specimen was sorted CD4+, CD8+, or CD8+CD57+ T cells (not recorded which) from PBMCs. The receptor source for this set is a human donor with aplastic anemia.

This chain connects TRBV10-3 to TRBJ1-2; 7 nucleotides match TRBD1. Germline-derived CDR1 and CDR2 are ENHRY and SYGVKD. The junction had 12 bases not matched to a gene; V was cut back by 10 bases and J by 4 bases. The CDR3 is 14 amino acids. CDR3 nucleotide sequence: TGTGCCACCCGGGAGGGGGCAGAAGGCTATGGCTACACCTTC. It codes for CATREGAEGYGYTF.

This clonotype was seen once. V is TRBV4-2 and J is TRBJ2-4, with no clear D. The CDR3 totals 16 residues. V lost 5 bases and J 4 bases, leaving 18 bases between the germline ends. Germline lookup yields CDR1 LGHNA and CDR2 YNFKEQ. The CDR3 reads CASSEVRSDTKNIQYF. The CDR3 region has the DNA TGTGCCAGCAGCGAAGTCCGCTCGGATACGAAAAACATTCAGTACTTC.

Concerning this clonotype itself: A read error may explain this, as a much larger clone is one base away. The chain combines TRBV9 with TRBJ2-2; D possibly matches TRBD1 or TRBD2 (5 bases each). The CDR3 runs 16 residues. Germline V gives CDR1 SGDLS, CDR2 YYNGEE. The CDR3 is CASSPRDGRNTGELLF. The DNA for the CDR3 is TGTGCCAGCAGCCCCAGGGACGGTCGAAACACCGGGGAGCTGCTTTTT. Supplemented by reference TRBV9 and TRBJ2-2, the full variable domain reads DSGVTQTPKHLITATGQRVTLRCSPRSGDLSVYWYQQSLDQGLQFLIQYYNGEERAKGNILERFSAQQFPDLHSELNLSSLELGDSALYFCASSPRDGRNTGELLFGEGSRLTVL.

This clonotype was seen many times. V gene TRBV3-1 combines with J gene TRBJ1-6; D unclear. Germline-derived CDR1 and CDR2 are LGHDT and YNNKEL (reference sequence). V gave up 4 bases and J gave up 10 bases, with 5 bases separating them. There are 11 residues in the CDR3. The CDR3: CASSRGSPLHF. CDR3 nucleotides: TGTGCCAGCAGCCGTGGCTCACCCCTCCACTTT.

This clonotype was picked up a small number of times. This may be a read error: a much more frequent sequence differs by one nucleotide. The V call is TRBV24-1, the J call TRBJ1-5, with D uncertain. CDR1 and CDR2 from the germline V gene are KGHDR and SFDVKD. This CDR3 has 13 amino acids. Trimming took 6 bases from V and 6 from J, leaving 11 bases between them. The CDR3 DNA reads as TGTGCCACCAGTTTAGTGGGGAGTCAGCCCCAGCATTTT. Its translation: CATSLVGSQPQHF.

This clonotype came up many times. This rearrangement joins TRBV10-3 to TRBJ1-3; possible D gene TRBD1, 6 bases. The CDR3 is made up of 15 amino acids. The germline V and J ends were trimmed by 5 bases and 0 bases, with 11 bases remaining between them. Germline CDR1 reads ENHRY; CDR2 reads SYGVKD. This chain's CDR3 is CAISKQGGSGNTIYF. In DNA form, the CDR3 reads TGTGCCATCAGTAAACAGGGAGGCTCTGGAAACACCATATATTTT.

This clonotype was observed a handful of times. A single base separates this from a much larger clone, so it may be a read error. The chain links TRBV20-1 to TRBJ2-3; D not certain. The length of the CDR3 is 15 residues. Germline CDR1 and CDR2: DFQATT and SNEGSKA (reference sequence). The CDR3 here is CGARDPVAGTDTQYF. CDR3 sequence (DNA): TGCGGTGCTAGAGATCCAGTGGCTGGCACAGATACGCAGTATTTT.

Of note for this clonotype: The junction differs from germline at one of its ends, possibly a read error. This chain's CDR3 is CASGLTVVSLYEQYF. CDR3 in DNA: TGTGCCAGCGGCTTGACGGTGGTATCACTCTACGAGCAGTATTTT. This chain uses TRBV5-4 with TRBJ2-3, with D uncertain. Looked up from germline, CDR1 is SGHNT and CDR2 is YYREEE (reference sequence). This CDR3 is 15 amino acids long.

The chain combines TRBV5-6 with TRBJ2-3, with D perhaps matching TRBD1 or TRBD2 (5 bases each). Trimming left V 1 base short and J 3 bases short, with 15 bases between. CDR3 length: 16 amino acids. Germline V gene data show CDR1 as SGHDT and CDR2 as YYEEEE. The CDR3 loop is CASSLISGGGTDTQYF. The CDR3 nucleotides read TGTGCCAGCAGCTTGATCAGTGGTGGGGGTACAGATACGCAGTATTTT.

This clonotype has just a few counts. The CDR3 region is CASSLHRGGSEKLFF. CDR3 nucleotide sequence: TGTGCCAGCAGTTTACACCGGGGAGGTAGTGAAAAACTGTTTTTT. The V gene is TRBV27, the J gene TRBJ1-4; D gene uncertain. In germline, CDR1 is MNHEY, CDR2 SMNVEV (reference sequence). This CDR3 comprises 15 residues. V was trimmed by 2 bases and J by 7 bases, leaving 14 bases between them.

This clonotype was seen repeatedly, ten times or more. The chain couples TRBV6-1 to TRBJ2-1; D not resolved. The germline CDR1 and CDR2 sequences are MNHNS and SASEGT. Trimming shortened V by 10 bases and J by 2 bases, and 15 bases separated the two germline ends. CDR3 length: 14 amino acids. Written as DNA, the CDR3 is TGTGCCACCGAGACAATACCTCCCTACAATGAGCAGTTCTTC. Amino acid sequence: CATETIPPYNEQFF.

The table lists this clonotype with many counts. This chain connects TRBV29-1 to TRBJ2-3, with TRBD1 matching 9 bases. Germline V lookup: CDR1 SQVTM, CDR2 ANQGSEA. The CDR3 totals 13 residues. J lost 5 bases, V lost 4 bases, and 4 bases had no gene match. The DNA of the CDR3 is TGCAGCGTTGCGGGACAGGGCGTAGATACGCAGTATTTT. Its protein is CSVAGQGVDTQYF.

The J gene is TRBJ1-1, the V gene TRBV15; D is uncertain. Trimming removed 0 bases from V and 1 base from J, with 3 bases in between. Germline values: CDR1 LNHNV, CDR2 YYDKDF (reference sequence). The CDR3 runs to 13 residues. The CDR3 region is CATSRDRNTEAFF. CDR3 sequence (DNA): TGTGCCACCAGCAGAGACAGGAACACTGAAGCTTTCTTT.